This T cell receptor beta chain is from a study of shared clonotypes between healthy human individuals. This CDR3 contains 13 residues. The V gene's germline CDR1 is MGHDK and CDR2 SYGVNS. V shed 6 bases and J shed 6 bases, with 11 bases lying between them. Division of CD4+ cells produced a CD45RA+ naive subset and a CD45RA-negative memory subset. Assay: immunoSEQ multiplex PCR; the TCRdb copy retains only in-frame clones and omits some. This table holds about 640,000 clones, approximately 75% found once. V is TRBV25-1 and J is TRBJ2-2; no clear D gene. The sequence derives from a woman aged 25 to 39 in good health. The specimen was memory CD4+ T cells sorted from blood. Subset reported: CD45RA-negative fraction. CDR3 amino acids: CASRRPQAGELFF. The DNA of the CDR3 is TGTGCCAGCAGGCGTCCTCAAGCCGGGGAGCTGTTTTTT.